One and the same sample provided the 14 T cell receptor beta chains below, sequenced in a study of cytomegalovirus exposure and HLA in healthy donors. The PCR ran on 60 Vbeta and 13 Jbeta primers. Repertoires were generated with immunoSEQ multiplex PCR, while TCRdb's copy carries only in-frame clones and drops some. The sample has 140,000 to 150,000 clones; around 9.7% are singletons. Input material: PBMCs. These receptors were obtained from a man aged 50 to 59 in good health and CMV-seronegative.

This clone was seen more than once but under ten times. This chain connects TRBV6-5 to TRBJ2-6, with D perhaps TRBD1 (6 bases). The CDR3 consists of 15 residues. V was cut by 10 bases and J by 5 bases, with 18 bases left in between. Per germline, CDR1 MNHEY and CDR2 SVGAGI. The CDR3 DNA reads as TGTGCCACCAAGACAGGTTCTTCGAGGGCCAACGTCCTGACTTTC. Protein product: CATKTGSSRANVLTF.

This clone appeared a few times. Other DNA sequences in the same sample also yield this CDR3. This chain joins TRBV7-3 and TRBJ2-3, with D hard to call. In germline, CDR1 is SGHTA, CDR2 FQGTGA. Trimming shortened V by 3 bases and J by 2 bases, and 9 bases separated the two germline ends. The CDR3 runs 14 residues. CDR3 sequence reads: CASSLGTSTDTQYF. In nucleotides, the CDR3 is TGTGCCAGCAGCTTGGGCACTTCCACAGATACGCAGTATTTT.

This clone showed up just a few times. The chain uses TRBV9 and TRBJ2-1; a possible D gene is TRBD1 (5 bases). Trimming cost V 3 bases and J 2 bases, with 6 bases left between them. The CDR3 loop spans 13 amino acids. Germline V gene sequence: CDR1 SGDLS, CDR2 YYNGEE. The CDR3 DNA reads as TGTGCCAGCAGCGGGGGCGCCTACAATGAGCAGTTCTTC. Encoded protein: CASSGGAYNEQFF.

This clone has more than one count but fewer than ten. V usage is TRBV28 and J usage is TRBJ1-5; 9 positions match TRBD1. The V gene end was trimmed by 5 bases and the J gene end by 7 bases; junction bases not matched to a gene: 9. The CDR3 length is 15 residues. Germline assignment: CDR1 MDHEN and CDR2 SYDVKM. The CDR3 bases are TGTGCCAGCAGTATAAGGACAGGGGCAGGGCAGCCCCAGCATTTT. Amino acid sequence: CASSIRTGAGQPQHF.

This chain joins TRBV5-1 and TRBJ2-7; TRBD1 aligns across 7 bases. Germline V CDR1 and CDR2: SGHRS, YFSETQ. The V segment lost 0 bases and the J segment 3 bases; nucleotides outside the gene matches: 6. This CDR3 has 15 amino acids. CDR3 sequence: CASSLDGTANYEQYF. CDR3 sequence (DNA): TGCGCCAGCAGCTTGGATGGGACAGCTAACTACGAGCAGTACTTC.

The CDR3 nucleotides read TGTGCCAGCAGAAACCCGGGACAGGGTGGTTCACCCCTCCACTTT. Its translation is CASRNPGQGGSPLHF. The rearrangement joins TRBV28 to TRBJ1-6, with 9 bases lining up with TRBD1. V lost 6 bases and J lost 9; bases outside the gene matches: 9. This CDR3 is built from 15 residues. Germline V lookup: CDR1 MDHEN, CDR2 SYDVKM.

The chain joins TRBV19 to TRBJ1-3, with 12 nucleotides matching TRBD1. CDR1 LNHDA and CDR2 SQIVND come from the germline V gene (reference sequence). J lost 0 bases, V lost 3 bases, and 15 bases had no gene match. CDR3 length: 21 residues. CDR3 nucleotides: TGTGCCAGTAGTATTGGTCCCCGGGACAGGGGGCCAAGAAGCTCTGGAAACACCATATATTTT. This sequence encodes CASSIGPRDRGPRSSGNTIYF.

This clone has just a few counts. The chain uses TRBV6-5 and TRBJ1-2; 8 bases map to TRBD1. This CDR3 has 14 amino acids. Trimming took 6 bases from V and 7 from J; bases not matched to a gene: 10. CDR1 MNHEY and CDR2 SVGAGI come from the germline V gene. In DNA, the CDR3 is TGTGCCAGCAGCCAAGACAGGGGACTTGGTGGCTACACCTTC. Translating it yields CASSQDRGLGGYTF.

V and J are TRBV7-8 and TRBJ1-3, with a tentative D call TRBD1 (6 bases). The CDR3 runs to 15 residues. The germline gives CDR1 SGHVS, CDR2 FQNEAQ. Trimming cost V 1 base and J 2 bases, with 9 bases left between them. The CDR3 bases are TGTGCCAGCAGCTTAGTTTCAGGGGCTGGAAACACCATATATTTT. Protein sequence: CASSLVSGAGNTIYF.

This clone was counted between two and nine times. V and J are TRBV28 and TRBJ1-3; possibly TRBD1 for D (5 bases). Germline V gives CDR1 MDHEN, CDR2 SYDVKM. This CDR3 region has 16 residues. Trimming removed 4 bases from V and 0 bases from J, with 13 bases in between. CDR3 sequence: CASSSLGGVSGNTIYF. The CDR3 DNA is TGTGCCAGCAGTTCCCTCGGGGGTGTCTCTGGAAACACCATATATTTT.

In this sample, this clone turned up a few times. The chain uses TRBV7-3 and TRBJ2-1; maybe TRBD2 (5 bases). Germline CDR1 SGHTA, CDR2 FQGTGA. CDR3 length equals 16 residues. V lost 2 bases and J lost 9, with 20 bases in between. The CDR3 is CASSLFSAEPNGEQFF. The CDR3 coding sequence is TGTGCCAGCAGCTTATTTAGCGCCGAGCCTAATGGTGAGCAGTTCTTC.

This sequence joins TRBV5-8 and TRBJ1-5; TRBD1 aligns across 8 bases. Germline V CDR1 and CDR2: SGHTS, YDEGEE. J lost 0 bases, V lost 1 base, and 3 bases had no gene match. The length of the CDR3 is 16 residues. The CDR3 coding sequence is TGTGCCAGCAGCTTGCGACAGGGGTATAGCAATCAGCCCCAGCATTTT. Translated: CASSLRQGYSNQPQHF.

In this sample, this clone turned up a few times. The chain uses TRBV7-8 and TRBJ2-1, with D possibly being TRBD2 (7 bases). Per germline, CDR1 SGHVS and CDR2 FQNEAQ. Trimming took 4 bases from V and 1 from J, leaving 11 bases between them. The CDR3 totals 15 residues. The CDR3 spells CASSSRGGSYNEQFF. The CDR3 region has the DNA TGTGCCAGCAGCTCTAGGGGGGGGTCCTACAATGAGCAGTTCTTC.

The chain links TRBV7-8 to TRBJ2-5; the match to TRBD1 covers 7 bases. The germline V gene encodes CDR1 SGHVS and CDR2 FQNEAQ. The CDR3 has 15 amino acids. V was pared by 5 bases and J by 5 bases, with 11 bases of the junction left unmatched. The CDR3 is CASSDGTVDSETQYF. DNA for the CDR3: TGTGCCAGCAGCGACGGGACAGTCGACTCGGAGACCCAGTACTTC.